This T cell receptor beta chain came from a study of cytomegalovirus exposure and HLA in healthy donors. Broader study findings: Earlier analysis found most TCR beta V segments productive about 90% or about 30% of the time.

To note about this clone: Its antigen is not identified.

Trimming left V 8 bases short and J 0 bases short, with 12 bases between. Germline CDR1 reads SNHLY; CDR2 reads FYNNEI. The CDR3 is made up of 14 amino acids. Use of 60 Vbeta and 13 Jbeta primers characterized the PCR. The assay was immunoSEQ multiplex PCR, and TCRdb's table has in-frame clones only and misses some. Of more than 150,000 clones in the sample, approximately 78% were seen once. This chain links TRBV2 with TRBJ2-3; D may be TRBD2 (6 bases). The sample consisted of PBMCs. The source of this sequence is a woman between 18 and 30 years old in good health and CMV-seronegative. The CDR3 loop is CASYVGGSTDTQYF. The DNA of the CDR3 is TGTGCCAGCTACGTCGGGGGAAGCACAGATACGCAGTATTTT.